This entry features one T cell receptor (beta chain) sequence. This clone was observed a handful of times. No cognate antigen has been identified for it. No quality values exist for individual bases; no much larger clone is one base distant. This sample is part of a study of cytomegalovirus exposure and HLA in healthy donors (dated by TCRdb to about 2017). Study-wide context: In an earlier analysis of roughly 590 of the donors, 276 Gb of sequence data and 117 million unique TCR beta sequences from about 190 million T cells were reported. An early release that covered 500 to 800 HLA-typed donors contained approximately 300 gigabases of sequencing data and 70 million to 100 million unique TCR sequences. To study patterns of TCR occurrence, a later analysis re-analyzed previously published TCR beta repertoires from 650 to 750 donors and added high-resolution HLA genotyping. In the later analysis, no new phenotypic data were used to find candidate immune exposures; instead, reliance was placed on TCR beta sequences and their occurrence across donors. The study combined high-throughput TCR immunosequencing, statistical association of individual TCRs with disease status, and machine learning to predict cytomegalovirus infection status. All discovery cohort repertoires had been generated on a single sequencing platform. About five DR-DQ haplotypes were treated as single units for association and clustering because of strong linkage in the cohort. The genetic ancestry cluster associated with self-reported Caucasian donors included roughly 84% of the approximately 400 genotyped donors. Donor age, sex, ethnicity and CMV serostatus were compiled alongside the repertoire data. Among about 400 genotyped donors of the cohort, an average of approximately 240,000 unique TCR beta nucleotide sequences was sequenced per donor, of which 15% to 20% were non-productive. An earlier analysis of approximately 630 of the donors applied high-throughput TCR beta sequencing to assess whether each TCR beta V gene segment acted as functional or pseudogenic. The study profiled the T cell repertoires of 500 to 800 subjects by immunosequencing and related them to cytomegalovirus serostatus. The number of donors typed differed by locus, with roughly 629-640 for A, B, C, DRB1 and DQB1, 522 for DQA1, approximately 570 for DPA1, and around 450 for DPB1. Genome-wide SNP genotypes for about 65% of the 666 donors were used in a later genetic analysis, which treated that subset as a discovery cohort. HLA typing covered class I and class II loci at four-digit resolution. The study aimed to test whether cataloging public T cell receptors could reveal signatures of past pathogen exposure. Along with the roughly 670-subject first cohort, a separate validation cohort of around 120 different subjects was used.

The research as a whole found: In both the original and validation cohorts, the classifier was reported to diagnose cytomegalovirus status with high specificity and sensitivity. In an earlier analysis of 500 to 650 of the donors, most TCR beta V segments appeared in productive rearrangements about 87% or about 30% of the time, broadly matching IMGT annotations. In vitro tests confirmed that a few of the cytomegalovirus-associated TCR beta chains recognize cytomegalovirus antigens. Compared with equally common non-associated chains, HLA-associated TCR beta chains in a later analysis were more clonally expanded and had lower generation probabilities. Some 15 rarely observed V segments, including chromosome 9 orphons, were excluded from the earlier analysis of several hundred of the donors because counts were too low. Correlated functional status among segregating V segments might be attributable to linkage disequilibrium, but an unknown experimental factor could not be ruled out. Across donors, most TCR sequences were observed very rarely, whereas some public TCRs were present in many individuals. Specific HLA alleles were associated with 15,000 to 20,000 TCR beta sequences at a false discovery rate of 0.05 in a later analysis. In a later analysis, the rate of TCR association differed among HLA loci, with DRB1 alleles having the most associated TCRs and HLA-C alleles having the fewest. Because HLA typing was missing for some donors at each locus, association tests included only the typed subset. Sequencing depth was assumed to be roughly uniform across donors in the presence/absence analyses, though that assumption may not hold. In a later genetic analysis, a missense DCLRE1C variant was associated with V-gene and J-gene trimming of TCR beta chains, and the association was replicated in an independent cohort. A later analysis found that most CMV-associated TCR beta chains appeared HLA-restricted, with HLA associations seemingly driven largely by CMV exposure. A total of 150 to 200 TCR beta chains were listed by the study as associated with cytomegalovirus. Only TCR beta chains were sequenced in this cohort, and the absence of alpha or paired-chain data limited detectable features. A further reported finding was that TCR beta sequences accurately predicted the HLA-A and HLA-B alleles for most subjects in the first cohort. Because the 87-base-pair reads could not distinguish some IMGT-functional V segments, including TRBV6-2 and TRBV6-3, those segments were excluded. A group of highly shared sequence variants was considered likely to be a technical artifact of the sequencing pipeline. In a later genetic analysis, fewer N-insertions in productive TCRs were reported among donors in an Asian-associated ancestry cluster than the approximately 710-donor mean. For the cohort, immune exposure information was limited to CMV serostatus. According to the authors, the approach could potentially be generalized to other disease states and immunological phenotypes. Several of the top co-occurrence clusters appeared to be linked to parvovirus B19, influenza, CMV and Epstein-Barr virus, according to a later analysis. When HLA alleles, especially DR and DQ, strongly co-occurred, TCR associations were difficult to assign to individual alleles.

The library relied on the immunoSEQ multiplex PCR assay. For the multiplex PCR, a mixture combining 60 forward primers for TCR Vbeta segments and 13 reverse primers for TCR Jbeta segments was used. Amplification of the CDR3 region of rearranged TCR beta genes was performed with a multiplex PCR assay on genomic DNA. Amplified TCR beta libraries were sequenced as 87-base-pair reads on the Illumina HiSeq System. The authors' analysis ran thus. In a later analysis, tens of millions of unique TCR beta chains were counted across the roughly 670 repertoires, and some 10 million of these chains were shared by at least two donors. A nearest-neighbor algorithm error-corrected the raw reads and collapsed the reads into unique sequences, merging closely related sequences to remove PCR and sequencing errors. Alignment of CDR3 sequences to IMGT reference sequences was used to assign V, D and J gene segments. For a sequence to be retained, at least a six-nucleotide match to both a V gene segment and a J gene segment was required. A rearrangement counted as productive if the CDR3 had no stop codons and remained in frame with V and J, and every other rearrangement counted as non-productive. CDR3 was defined by IMGT convention, running from the second conserved V-encoded cysteine to the conserved J-encoded phenylalanine. Sequences without an unambiguous match to a single V gene segment were excluded from the earlier analysis of 450 to 650 of the donors. In an earlier analysis of 587 of the donors, V segments were called functional above 56.7% productive rearrangements and were called segregating when the between-donor standard deviation exceeded 5%. A statistical classification framework was built for diagnosing cytomegalovirus status from the catalog of TCR beta chain sequences. In a later analysis, TCR nucleotide sequences were compared against IMGT/GENE-DB human TR gene sequences so that V and J genes could be assigned. Using the TCRdist pipeline, a later analysis assigned CDR3 sequences along with most-parsimonious VDJ recombination scenarios. In a later analysis, each TCR beta chain was defined by its CDR3 amino acid sequence together with its V-gene family, and reads lacking a unique V-gene family were excluded. In a later analysis, around 650 highly shared, low-generation-probability nucleotide sequences were removed to address suspected cross-contamination and a sequencing artifact. In a later analysis, a clonal expansion index for each public chain was calculated from normalized within-repertoire ranks of inferred template counts. Generation probabilities in a later analysis came from a VDJ recombination model fitted to out-of-frame rearrangements, and those results were checked against IGoR. Hypergeometric tests were used in a later analysis to score TCR-TCR, TCR-HLA and TCR-CMV co-occurrence, with a repertoire-size bias correction applied to the TCR pairs. In a later analysis, false discovery rates were estimated by permuting HLA or CMV assignments 20 times. In a later analysis, co-occurring TCRs were grouped with DBSCAN, and TCRdist sequence similarity was added when clustering was performed within HLA-allele-positive subsets. Repertoires with fewer than 30,000 or more than 120,000 public chains, plus five repertoires with anomalous nucleotide sharing, were excluded from co-occurrence clustering. TCRdb mirrors the immuneACCESS table, restricted to in-frame sequences. Some clones are absent from its copies; in checked studies, under half trace to an unresolved V gene, and the reason for the others is unknown. V and J calls and clone size come straight from that table; D and trimming were deduced from the DNA. The sample yields about 180,000 clones; 70% to 80% were counted once. In total, the top ten clones hold roughly 3% of the sample.

The CDR1 and CDR2 encoded by the germline V gene (reference sequence) are GTSNPN and SVGIG. V lost 0 bases and J lost 4 bases; the stretch between them is 13 bases long. The CDR3 goes from the cysteine to the phenylalanine over 15 residues. The retained sequence is limited to the CDR3, 45 bases, with the frame set at the first base. The cohort consisted of 650 to 850 healthy bone marrow donors. At the time of sampling, every cohort member was nominally healthy, though immune exposures that went unrecorded were likely present. The donor was CMV seronegative and was included in the group of a few hundred seronegative cohort members. Every donor gave a peripheral blood sample, and the peripheral blood mononuclear cells from that sample were used for TCR beta sequencing. Genomic DNA extraction from the blood cell samples was performed with the Qiagen DNeasy Blood Extraction Kit.

This TCR came from a male donor in good health and CMV-seronegative. This sequence uses TRBV30 and TRBJ1-5; a weak D assignment points to TRBD1 (5 bases agree). The sample consisted of PBMCs. The CDR3 has the sequence CAWSVQGSVNQPQHF. The base sequence is TGTGCCTGGAGTGTGCAGGGCAGTGTAAATCAGCCCCAGCATTTT.